Following are 10 T cell receptor beta chains from one sample sequenced in a study of blood T cell repertoires in COVID-19. This table comes from immunoSEQ multiplex PCR, and its TCRdb copy is limited to in-frame clones, with some not included. The table includes fewer than 250,000 clones, 65% to 90% detected once. Sequenced: peripheral blood. Source of these receptors: a woman between 45 and 60 years old with acute or convalescent COVID-19.

The genes are TRBV6-5 and TRBJ1-2, with D tentatively TRBD1 (5 bases). This CDR3 comprises 13 residues. With 3 bases removed from V and 7 bases from J, the gap between germline ends came to 12 bases. CDR1 and CDR2 (germline): MNHEY, SVGAGI. DNA for the CDR3: TGTGCCAGCAGTTATATCCGGGGGGGTGGCTACACCTTC. Encoded protein: CASSYIRGGGYTF.

The CDR3 region has the DNA TGTGCCACCGGCATGACAGAGAACACTGAAGCTTTCTTT. As protein: CATGMTENTEAFF. The chain recombines TRBV6-5 with TRBJ1-1; D is possibly TRBD1 (5 bases). The V and J ends lost 10 bases and 1 base respectively, with 13 bases between them. This CDR3 has 13 amino acids. CDR1 is MNHEY and CDR2 is SVGAGI in the germline V gene.

In its sample, this clone was seen a few times. The rearrangement links TRBV7-9 to TRBJ1-1; 7 bases line up with TRBD1. CDR3 length equals 15 residues. With V trimmed by 6 bases and J by 4 bases, 11 bases remained unmatched. CDR1 is SEHNR, CDR2 FQNEAQ, per germline (reference sequence). The CDR3 here is CASSSAYRGSTEAFF. For the CDR3, the DNA is TGTGCCAGCAGTTCCGCTTACAGGGGTAGCACTGAAGCTTTCTTT. Combining the CDR3 with reference TRBV7-9 and TRBJ1-1 gives the whole variable domain DTGVSQNPRHKITKRGQNVTFRCDPISEHNRLYWYRQTLGQGPEFLTYFQNEAQLEKSRLLSDRFSAERPKGSFSTLEIQRTEQGDSAMYLCASSSAYRGSTEAFFGQGTRLTVV.

The chain links TRBV6-5 to TRBJ2-1, with TRBD2 identical over 11 bases. CDR1 MNHEY and CDR2 SVGAGI come from the germline V gene. V shed 4 bases, J shed 5 bases, and the junction held 1 base outside the gene matches. The CDR3 covers 14 residues. For the CDR3, the DNA is TGTGCCAGCAGTTCGGGACTAGCGGACAATGAGCAGTTCTTC. Translated: CASSSGLADNEQFF.

V and J are TRBV7-2 and TRBJ2-7; the D gene is possibly TRBD1 (6 bases). The CDR3 is 14 residues long. Germline V gene lookup returns CDR1 SGHTA and CDR2 FQGNSA. V was trimmed by 7 bases and J by 2 bases, leaving 15 bases between them. The DNA of the CDR3 is TGTGCCAGCACCCCATGGGACAACCCCTACGAGCAGTACTTC. Its translation is CASTPWDNPYEQYF.

The chain couples TRBV19 to TRBJ1-1; TRBD1 might be the D (6 bases). V was shortened by 7 bases and J by 3 bases, with 12 bases between the two germline ends. CDR1 and CDR2 (germline): LNHDA, SQIVND (reference sequence). The CDR3 has 13 amino acids. The chain's CDR3 is CASISTGHTEAFF. CDR3 in DNA: TGTGCCAGTATTTCCACAGGGCACACTGAAGCTTTCTTT.

This rearrangement joins TRBV2 to TRBJ1-2; no reliable D call. Trimming shortened V by 9 bases and J by 7 bases, and 12 bases separated the two germline ends. Germline values: CDR1 SNHLY, CDR2 FYNNEI. This CDR3 is 11 amino acids long. The CDR3 region is CASYTGGGYTF. CDR3 DNA: TGTGCCAGTTATACGGGAGGTGGCTACACCTTC.

This clone was recorded a few times. The chain recombines TRBV7-2 with TRBJ2-7; 8 positions agree with TRBD2. This CDR3 comprises 16 residues. Trimming removed 1 base from V and 1 base from J; junction bases left unmatched: 6. Germline CDR1 SGHTA, CDR2 FQGNSA. This CDR3 reads CASSLVAGGTSYEQYF. The CDR3 nucleotides are TGTGCCAGCAGCTTAGTGGCGGGGGGAACATCCTACGAGCAGTACTTC.

The rearrangement links TRBV30 to TRBJ1-2; 7 bases align to TRBD1. This CDR3 comprises 15 residues. Germline CDR1 and CDR2: GTSNPN and SVGIG (reference sequence). J gave up 4 bases and V 1 base, and 9 bases lay outside the gene matches. CDR3 loop: CAWSENTAGGYGYTF. The CDR3 DNA is TGTGCCTGGAGTGAAAATACTGCAGGGGGCTATGGCTACACCTTC.

This sequence joins TRBV2 and TRBJ1-3, with 7 nucleotides matching TRBD1. Trimming removed 6 bases from V and 4 bases from J; junction bases left unmatched: 9. Looked up from germline, CDR1 is SNHLY and CDR2 is FYNNEI. The CDR3 runs to 15 residues. CDR3 amino acids: CASSPTGSGGNTIYF. The CDR3, as DNA: TGTGCCAGCAGCCCGACAGGGTCGGGGGGAAACACCATATATTTT.